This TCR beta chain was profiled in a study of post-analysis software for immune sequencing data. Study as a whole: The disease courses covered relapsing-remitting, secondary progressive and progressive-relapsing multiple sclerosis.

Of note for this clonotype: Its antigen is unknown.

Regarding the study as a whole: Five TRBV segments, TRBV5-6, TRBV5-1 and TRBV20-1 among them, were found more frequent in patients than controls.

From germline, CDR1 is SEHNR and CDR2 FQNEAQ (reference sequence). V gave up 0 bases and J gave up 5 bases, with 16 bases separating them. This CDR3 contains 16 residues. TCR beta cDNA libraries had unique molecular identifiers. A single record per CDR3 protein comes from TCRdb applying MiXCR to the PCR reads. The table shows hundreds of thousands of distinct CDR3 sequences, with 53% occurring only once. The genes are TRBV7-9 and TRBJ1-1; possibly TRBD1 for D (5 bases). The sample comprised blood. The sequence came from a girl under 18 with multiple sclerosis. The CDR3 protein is CASSLAPGQGGTEAFF. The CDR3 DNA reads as TGTGCCAGCAGCTTAGCCCCCGGGCAGGGTGGGACTGAAGCTTTCTTT.